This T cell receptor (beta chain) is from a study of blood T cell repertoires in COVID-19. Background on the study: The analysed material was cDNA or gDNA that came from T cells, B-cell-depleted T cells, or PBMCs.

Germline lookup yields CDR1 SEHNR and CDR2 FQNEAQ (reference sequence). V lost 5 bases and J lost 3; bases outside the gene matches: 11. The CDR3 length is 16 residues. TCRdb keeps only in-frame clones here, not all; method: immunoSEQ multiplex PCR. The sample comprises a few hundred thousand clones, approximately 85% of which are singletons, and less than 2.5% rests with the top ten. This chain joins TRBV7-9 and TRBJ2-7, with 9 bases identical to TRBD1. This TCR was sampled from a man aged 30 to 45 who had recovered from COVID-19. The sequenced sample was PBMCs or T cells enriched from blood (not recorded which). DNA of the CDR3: TGTGCCAGCAGCAACCAACCGGGACAGGGTCTCTACGAGCAGTACTTC. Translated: CASSNQPGQGLYEQYF.